This TCR beta chain derives from a study of T cell responses to AZD1222 COVID-19 vaccine. Only in-frame clones appear in the TCRdb table, and some are missing; sequencing was by immunoSEQ multiplex PCR. The sample lists about 160,000 clones, roughly 90% seen once, with more than 5% in the top ten. Study results and limitations: Baseline seropositives among AZD1222 recipients totaled only 5 or 6. Clonal diversity may have been underestimated in mostly white British donors.

From germline, CDR1 is SQVTM and CDR2 ANQGSEA. Germline trimming cut 5 bases from V and 0 bases from J; bases unmatched to any gene: 7. The CDR3 totals 16 residues. A word on this clone: Its antigen is unknown.

The sequence was collected from an adult in good health. Sequenced here: peripheral blood, sampled on day 0 of AZD1222 vaccination. The V and J genes are TRBV29-1 and TRBJ2-6; 7 bases are a match to TRBD1. CDR3: CSVLDRAHSGANVLTF. The DNA for the CDR3 is TGCAGCGTTTTAGACAGGGCCCACTCTGGGGCCAACGTCCTGACTTTC.